This T cell receptor (beta chain) emerged from a study of post-analysis software for immune sequencing data. TCR beta cDNA libraries included unique molecular identifiers. Each CDR3 protein gets one entry after TCRdb re-called the PCR reads with MiXCR. Among fewer than 900,000 distinct CDR3 sequences listed, under 60% were seen once. Germline values: CDR1 DFQATT, CDR2 SNEGSKA (reference sequence). V was trimmed by 5 bases and J by 8 bases, leaving 25 bases between them. The CDR3 has 16 residues. The study, taken as a whole, reports: Compared with controls, patients had more of 4 to 6 TRBV segments, including TRBV5-6, TRBV5-1 and TRBV20-1.

As to this clonotype: Its antigen is not identified.

This TCR was recovered from a girl between 5 and 17 years old with multiple sclerosis. The sample consisted of blood. The V call is TRBV20-1, the J call TRBJ2-1; D perhaps matches TRBD2 (6 bases). CDR3 in DNA: TGCAGTGCTGACGGGGGTGATACGGGCTTCGAGGATGAGCAGTTCTTC. Translated: CSADGGDTGFEDEQFF.